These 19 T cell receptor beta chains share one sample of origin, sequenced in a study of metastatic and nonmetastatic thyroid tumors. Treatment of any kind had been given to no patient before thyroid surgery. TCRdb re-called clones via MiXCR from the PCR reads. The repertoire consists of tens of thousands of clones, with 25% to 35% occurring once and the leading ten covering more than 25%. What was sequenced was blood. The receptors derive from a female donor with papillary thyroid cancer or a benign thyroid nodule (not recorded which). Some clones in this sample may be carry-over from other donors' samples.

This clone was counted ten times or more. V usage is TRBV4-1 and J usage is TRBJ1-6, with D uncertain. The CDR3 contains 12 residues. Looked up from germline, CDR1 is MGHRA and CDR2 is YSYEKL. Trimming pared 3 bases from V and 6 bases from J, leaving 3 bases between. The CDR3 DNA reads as TGCGCCAGCAGCCAGGGTAATTCACCCCTCCACTTT. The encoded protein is CASSQGNSPLHF.

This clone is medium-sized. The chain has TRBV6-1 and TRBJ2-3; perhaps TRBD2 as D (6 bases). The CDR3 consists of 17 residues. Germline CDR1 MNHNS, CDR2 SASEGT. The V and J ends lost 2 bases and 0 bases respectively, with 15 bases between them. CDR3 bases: TGTGCCAGCAGTGAAATAACCGGGGGACCTAGCACAGATACGCAGTATTTT. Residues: CASSEITGGPSTDTQYF.

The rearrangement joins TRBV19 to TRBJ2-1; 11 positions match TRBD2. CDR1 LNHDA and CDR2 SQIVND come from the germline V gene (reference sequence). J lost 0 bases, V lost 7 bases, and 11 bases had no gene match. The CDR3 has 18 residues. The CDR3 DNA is TGTGCCAGTACTTATACTAGCGGGAGACACAGCTCCTACAATGAGCAGTTCTTC. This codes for CASTYTSGRHSSYNEQFF.

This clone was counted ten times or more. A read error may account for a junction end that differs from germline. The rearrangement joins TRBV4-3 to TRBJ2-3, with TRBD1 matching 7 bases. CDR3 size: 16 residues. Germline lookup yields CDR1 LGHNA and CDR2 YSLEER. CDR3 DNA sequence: TGCGCCAGCAGCCAAGATGCCTTTTTGGACAGGCTCGCCGGGGATTTT. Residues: CASSQDAFLDRLAGDF.

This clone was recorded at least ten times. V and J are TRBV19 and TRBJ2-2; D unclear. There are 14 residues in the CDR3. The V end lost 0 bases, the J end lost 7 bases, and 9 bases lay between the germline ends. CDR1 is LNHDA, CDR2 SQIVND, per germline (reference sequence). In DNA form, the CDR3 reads TGTGCCAGTAGTATAGATCACGTGGGCGGGGAGCTGTTTTTT. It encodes CASSIDHVGGELFF.

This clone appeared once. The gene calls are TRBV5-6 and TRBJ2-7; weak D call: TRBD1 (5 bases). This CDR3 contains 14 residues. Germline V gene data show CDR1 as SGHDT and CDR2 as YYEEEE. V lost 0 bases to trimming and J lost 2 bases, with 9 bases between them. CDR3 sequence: CASSLGEGAYEQYF. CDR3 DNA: TGTGCCAGCAGCTTGGGAGAAGGGGCCTACGAGCAGTACTTC. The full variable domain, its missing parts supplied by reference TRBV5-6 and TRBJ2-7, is DAGVTQSPTHLIKTRGQQVTLRCSPKSGHDTVSWYQQALGQGPQFIFQYYEEEERQRGNFPDRFSGHQFPNYSSELNVNALLLGDSALYLCASSLGEGAYEQYFGPGTRLTVT.

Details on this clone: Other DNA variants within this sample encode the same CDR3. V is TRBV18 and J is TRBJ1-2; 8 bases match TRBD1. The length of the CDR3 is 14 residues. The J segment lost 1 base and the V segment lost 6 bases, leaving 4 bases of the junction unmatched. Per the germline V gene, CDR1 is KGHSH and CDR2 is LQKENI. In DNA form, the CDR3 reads TGTGCCAGCTCCCCCGGGACAGGTAACTATGGCTACACCTTC. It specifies CASSPGTGNYGYTF.

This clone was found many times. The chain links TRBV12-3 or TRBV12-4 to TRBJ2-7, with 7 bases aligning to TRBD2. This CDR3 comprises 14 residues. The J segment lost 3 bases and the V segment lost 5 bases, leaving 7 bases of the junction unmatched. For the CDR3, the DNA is TGTGCCAGCAGTCCTGGGGGGGGGGTCTACGAGCAGTACTTC. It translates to CASSPGGGVYEQYF.

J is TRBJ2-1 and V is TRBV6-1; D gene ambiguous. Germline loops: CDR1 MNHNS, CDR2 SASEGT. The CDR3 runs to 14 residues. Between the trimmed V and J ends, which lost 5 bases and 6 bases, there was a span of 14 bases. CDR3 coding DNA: TGTGCCAGCAGTATTTATTTCTGGACCAATGAGCAGTTCTTC. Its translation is CASSIYFWTNEQFF.

The CDR3 sequence is CASSKTGATYEQYF. CDR3 sequence (DNA): TGTGCCAGTAGTAAGACAGGGGCAACCTACGAGCAGTACTTC. V gene TRBV19 combines with J gene TRBJ2-7, with TRBD1 identical over 8 bases. Trimming removed 4 bases from V and 2 bases from J; junction bases left unmatched: 4. There are 14 residues in the CDR3. Germline V gene lookup returns CDR1 LNHDA and CDR2 SQIVND (reference sequence).

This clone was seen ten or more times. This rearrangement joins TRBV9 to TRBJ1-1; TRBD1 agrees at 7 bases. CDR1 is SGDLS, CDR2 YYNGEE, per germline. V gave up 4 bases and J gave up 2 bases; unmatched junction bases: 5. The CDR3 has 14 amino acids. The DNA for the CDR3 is TGTGCCAGCAGCCCCCAGGGGGTTAACACTGAAGCTTTCTTT. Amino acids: CASSPQGVNTEAFF.

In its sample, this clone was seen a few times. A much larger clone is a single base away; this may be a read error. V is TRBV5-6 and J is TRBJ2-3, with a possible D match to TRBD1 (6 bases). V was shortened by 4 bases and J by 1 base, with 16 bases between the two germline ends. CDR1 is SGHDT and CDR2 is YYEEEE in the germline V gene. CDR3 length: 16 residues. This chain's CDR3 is CASSLRGGSGTDTQYF. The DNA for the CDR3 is TGTGCCAGCAGCCTCCGTGGGGGCTCGGGCACAGATACGCAGTATTTT.

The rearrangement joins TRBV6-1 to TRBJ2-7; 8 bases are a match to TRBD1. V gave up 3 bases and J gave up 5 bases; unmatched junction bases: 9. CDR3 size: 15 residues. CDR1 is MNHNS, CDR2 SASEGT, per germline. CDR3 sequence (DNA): TGTGCCAGCAGTGAGAGTTGGACAGGGTGTCACGAGCAGTACTTC. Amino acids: CASSESWTGCHEQYF.

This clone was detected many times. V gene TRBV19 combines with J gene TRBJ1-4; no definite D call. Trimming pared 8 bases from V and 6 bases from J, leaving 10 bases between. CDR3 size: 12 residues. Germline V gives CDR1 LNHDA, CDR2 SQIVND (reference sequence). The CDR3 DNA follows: TGTGCCAGTGCAAGAGACCATGAAAAACTGTTTTTT. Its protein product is CASARDHEKLFF.

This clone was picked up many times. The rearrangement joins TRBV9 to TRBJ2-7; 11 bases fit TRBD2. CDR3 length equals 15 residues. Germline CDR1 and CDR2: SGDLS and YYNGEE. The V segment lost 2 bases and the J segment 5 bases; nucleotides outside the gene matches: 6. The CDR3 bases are TGTGCCAGCAGCGTGTCGACTAGCGGGACACACGAGCAGTACTTC. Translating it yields CASSVSTSGTHEQYF.

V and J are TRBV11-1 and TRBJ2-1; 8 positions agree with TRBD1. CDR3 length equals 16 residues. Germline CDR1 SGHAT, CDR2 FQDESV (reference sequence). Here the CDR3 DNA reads TGTGCACAGGGGGGATCAGTGAGGTACTCCTACAATGAGCAGTTCTTC. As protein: CAQGGSVRYSYNEQFF. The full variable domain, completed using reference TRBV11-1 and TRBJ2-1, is EAEVAQSPRYKITEKSQAVAFWCDPISGHATLYWYRQILGQGPELLVQFQDESVVDDSQLPKDRFSAERLKGVDSTLKIQPAELGDSAMYLCAQGGSVRYSYNEQFFGPGTRLTVL.

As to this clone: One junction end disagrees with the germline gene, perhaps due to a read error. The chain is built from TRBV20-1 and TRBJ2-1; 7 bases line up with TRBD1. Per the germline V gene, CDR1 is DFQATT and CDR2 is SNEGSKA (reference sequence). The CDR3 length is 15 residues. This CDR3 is CSSRGDRVDYNEQFF. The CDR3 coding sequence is TGCAGTTCTAGAGGTGACAGGGTCGATTACAATGAGCAGTTCTTC.

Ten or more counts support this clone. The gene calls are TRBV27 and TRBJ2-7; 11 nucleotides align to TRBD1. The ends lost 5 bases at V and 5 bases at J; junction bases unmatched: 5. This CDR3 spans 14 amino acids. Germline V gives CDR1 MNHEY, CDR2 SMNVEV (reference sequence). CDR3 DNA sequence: TGTGCCAGCAGTCCGGGGACAGGGGGTAACGAGCAGTACTTC. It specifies CASSPGTGGNEQYF.

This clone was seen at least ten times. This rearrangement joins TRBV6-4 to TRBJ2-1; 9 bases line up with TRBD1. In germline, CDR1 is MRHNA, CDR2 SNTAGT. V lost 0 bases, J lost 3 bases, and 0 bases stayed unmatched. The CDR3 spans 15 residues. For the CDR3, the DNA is TGTGCCAGCAGTGACTCGACAGGGGGCTACAATGAGCAGTTCTTC. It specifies CASSDSTGGYNEQFF.